These T cell receptor beta chains were read from a single sample in a study of blood T cell repertoires in COVID-19. Here immunoSEQ multiplex PCR was the method, and the copy in TCRdb shows in-frame clones only, minus some. The profile shows about 140,000 clones, 77% of them singletons. The specimen was peripheral blood. The source is a woman in her forties or fifties with active or convalescent COVID-19. The CDR3 runs from the conserved cysteine through the conserved F or W. D genes are given only for firm matches. For some rows the clone size is stated as once, few or many, or as a class when expanded; others skip it.

V gene	J gene	clone size	D gene	CDR3 DNA	CDR3 protein
TRBV29-1	TRBJ2-7	once	TRBD2	TGCAGCGTTGAAGCTTCGGGTAGCGGGAGTGGTTACGAGCAGTACTTC	CSVEASGSGSGYEQYF
TRBV13	TRBJ2-7	NA	TRBD2	TGTGCCAGCAGCTTCCGGACTAGCGGGAGAGGAGGGTGGCAGTACTTC	CASSFRTSGRGGWQYF
TRBV7-3	TRBJ1-6	NA	NA	TGTGCCAGCAGCCTCGGGAGCCCCAATTCACCCCTCCACTTT	CASSLGSPNSPLHF
TRBV11-2	TRBJ1-3	NA	NA	TGTGCCAGCAGCTTAGCAAGACAGCCTTACTCTGGAAACACCATATATTTT	CASSLARQPYSGNTIYF
TRBV27	TRBJ1-4	NA	TRBD1	TGTGCCAGCAGTCCCCGGACAGGGGATGAAAAACTGTTTTTT	CASSPRTGDEKLFF
TRBV5-8	TRBJ1-5	NA	TRBD1	TGTGCCAGCAGGGACCCGGGACAGGGGACTCAGCCCCAGCATTTT	CASRDPGQGTQPQHF
TRBV18	TRBJ1-2	NA	NA	TGTGCCAGCTCACCTGACCGGGACAACTCGGGTGGCTACACCTTC	CASSPDRDNSGGYTF
TRBV6-6	TRBJ1-5	NA	NA	TGTGCCGGGCGAGGTGATGGGGCACAGCCCCAGCATTTT	CAGRGDGAQPQHF
TRBV20-1	TRBJ2-7	NA	NA	TGCAGTGCTCCCGGGACCTACGAGCAGTACTTC	CSAPGTYEQYF
TRBV7-3	TRBJ2-7	NA	NA	TGTGCCAGCACGTACAGGGACCTCGAGGAGGTCGTGGGGAGCTCCTACGAGCAGTACTTC	CASTYRDLEEVVGSSYEQYF
TRBV7-2	TRBJ2-5	NA	NA	TGTGCCAGCAGCCCCAGGCGAGAGACCCAGTACTTC	CASSPRRETQYF
TRBV6-6	TRBJ2-7	NA	TRBD2	TGTGCCAGCAGGCGACTAGCGGGAGAATCCTACGAGCAGTACTTC	CASRRLAGESYEQYF
TRBV28	TRBJ1-4	NA	TRBD1	TGTGCCAGCAGTTCCCCGACAGGGGGGACTGAAAAACTGTTTTTT	CASSSPTGGTEKLFF
TRBV6-5	TRBJ2-7	NA	NA	TGTGCCAGCAGCTTAGCAGGGTACGAGCAGTACTTC	CASSLAGYEQYF
TRBV7-2	TRBJ1-5	NA	NA	TGTGCCAGCAGCTTACTCCCCAATCAGCCCCAGCATTTT	CASSLLPNQPQHF
TRBV7-2	TRBJ2-5	NA	TRBD1	TGTGCCAGCAGCACCAACCTCGGGACAGGGCAAGAGACCCAGTACTTC	CASSTNLGTGQETQYF
TRBV12-3/TRBV12-4	TRBJ2-7	NA	NA	TGTGCCAGCGGGACAAGCGTGGCGATCGAGCAGTACTTC	CASGTSVAIEQYF
TRBV7-9	TRBJ2-3	NA	NA	TGTGCCAGCAGCCATCAGGGTTCAGATACGCAGTATTTT	CASSHQGSDTQYF
TRBV30	TRBJ1-3	NA	TRBD1	TGTGCCTGGAGTGTAGGGACAGTAAACACCATATATTTT	CAWSVGTVNTIYF
TRBV9	TRBJ2-7	NA	NA	TGTGCCAGCAGCGTTGGACACTCTTCCTACGAGCAGTACTTC	CASSVGHSSYEQYF
TRBV5-1	TRBJ1-3	NA	TRBD1	TGCGCCAGCCAAGGGGGCGGATCGAGCTCTGGAAACACCATATATTTT	CASQGGGSSSGNTIYF
TRBV3-1/TRBV3-2	TRBJ2-1	NA	NA	TGTGCCAGCAGCAAGGGGCAAAGTTCTAGTGAGCAGTTCTTC	CASSKGQSSSEQFF
TRBV7-2	TRBJ2-3	NA	NA	TGTGCCAGCAGCTTAGCGGTATTCGGGGTTCAGGCAGATACGCAGTATTTT	CASSLAVFGVQADTQYF
TRBV7-9	TRBJ2-5	NA	TRBD1	TGTGCCAGCAGCTCAACAGGGGGCCAAGAGACCCAGTACTTC	CASSSTGGQETQYF
TRBV7-8	TRBJ1-2	NA	NA	TGTGCCAGCAGCTTAAATACCAGGGCTGGTGGCTACACCTTC	CASSLNTRAGGYTF
TRBV21-1	TRBJ1-1	many	NA	TGTGCCAGCAGCGCCCGGGACAGGGTATTCATGAACACTGAAGCTTTCTTT	CASSARDRVFMNTEAFF
TRBV6-2/TRBV6-3	TRBJ2-7	NA	TRBD2	TGTGCCAGCAGTTACGACCACTATAGCGGGGGGGCCTCCTACGAGCAGTACTTC	CASSYDHYSGGASYEQYF
TRBV7-2	TRBJ2-5	NA	TRBD2	TGTGCCAGCAGCTTAAAGGCTAGCGGGCCCCTCCGGGAGACCCAGTACTTC	CASSLKASGPLRETQYF
TRBV19	TRBJ2-3	NA	NA	TGTGCCAGTAGTATAGAGGGGCAGACCACAGATACGCAGTATTTT	CASSIEGQTTDTQYF
TRBV28	TRBJ2-5	medium-sized	NA	TGTGCCAGCGGGTTCTCCGCGGCGACCCAGTACTTC	CASGFSAATQYF
TRBV18	TRBJ1-1	NA	NA	TGTGCCAGCTTGGGGGCCATAGGGGATACTGAAGCTTTCTTT	CASLGAIGDTEAFF
TRBV6-2/TRBV6-3	TRBJ2-7	few	TRBD2	TGTGCCAGCAGCCAAGGACTAGCGGGTTCCTACGAGCAGTACTTC	CASSQGLAGSYEQYF
TRBV18	TRBJ1-6	NA	TRBD1	TGTGCCAGCTCACCATACGGACAGGGAGAGTCACCCCTCCACTTT	CASSPYGQGESPLHF
TRBV21-1	TRBJ1-1	once	NA	TGTGCCAGCAGCATCGACAGGGTTATGAACACTGAAGCTTTCTTT	CASSIDRVMNTEAFF
TRBV7-9	TRBJ1-1	NA	NA	TGTGCCAGCAGCCCAATGTGGGAGGGTGAAGCTTTCTTT	CASSPMWEGEAFF
TRBV11-1	TRBJ1-2	NA	TRBD1	TGTGCCAGCAGCTCCACCGGGACAGGGGTTCGGAGGGGCTACACCTTC	CASSSTGTGVRRGYTF
TRBV28	TRBJ1-1	NA	TRBD1	TGTGCCAGCAGTTTAAGACAGGGTCACACTGAAGCTTTCTTT	CASSLRQGHTEAFF
TRBV29-1	TRBJ2-1	NA	NA	TGCAGCGCCTTCCGGGAGATACTTCGTGAGCAGTTCTTC	CSAFREILREQFF
TRBV3-1/TRBV3-2	TRBJ2-7	NA	NA	TGTGCCAGCAGCCAAGTCGGGGGTACCTACGAGCAGTACTTC	CASSQVGGTYEQYF